The present TCR beta chain was sequenced within a study of OX40 agonist ivuxolimab in advanced cancers. Study-level background: Patients in the trial were receiving intravenous ivuxolimab every 2 weeks, at doses of 0.01 to 10 mg/kg.

Points from the study as a whole: At 0.1 to 3.0 mg/kg, CD4+ and CD8+ blood T cells expanded clonally by week 6. The average count of expanded clones was higher among CD8+ T cells than among CD4+.

Profiled with immunoSEQ multiplex PCR; TCRdb holds only in-frame clones, not every one. The profile shows roughly 79,000 clones, roughly 90% of them singletons. This clone has just one count. The antigen remains undetermined. A read error may produce the germline difference seen at one junction end. The germline V gene has CDR1 LNHDA and CDR2 SQIVND (reference sequence). The CDR3 sequence is 16 residues long. The V gene is TRBV19, the J gene TRBJ1-6; tentatively, D is TRBD1 (6 bases). Sequences were derived from CD4+ or CD8+ T cells sorted from blood, sampled in a trial of the OX40 agonist ivuxolimab. The TCR was taken from an adult with an advanced solid tumor such as melanoma, head and neck, liver or kidney cancer. CDR3 sequence reads: CASNISGARVNSPLHF. CDR3 bases: TGTGCCAGTAATATATCAGGGGCGAGGGTAAATTCACCCCTCCACTTT.